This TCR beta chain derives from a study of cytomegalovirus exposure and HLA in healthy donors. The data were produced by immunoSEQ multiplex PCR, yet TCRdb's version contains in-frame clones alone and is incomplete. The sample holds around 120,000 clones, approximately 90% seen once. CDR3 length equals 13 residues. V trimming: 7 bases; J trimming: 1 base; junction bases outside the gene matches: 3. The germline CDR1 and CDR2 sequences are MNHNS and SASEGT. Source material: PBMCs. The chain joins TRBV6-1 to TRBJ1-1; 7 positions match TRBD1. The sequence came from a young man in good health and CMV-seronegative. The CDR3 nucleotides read TGTGCCAGCAAAGGACAGGAGAACACTGAAGCTTTCTTT. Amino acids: CASKGQENTEAFF.